This entry features one TCR beta chain sequence. TCRdb keeps only in-frame clones here, not all; method: immunoSEQ multiplex PCR. The sample contains 210,000 or so clones, less than 80% of which appear only once. These data belong to a study of blood T cell repertoires in COVID-19. Turning to the study itself: From the United States, Italy and Spain came samples of acute and convalescent COVID-19.

The CDR3 sequence is 19 residues long. Germline assignment: CDR1 MGHRA and CDR2 YSYEKL. The V segment lost 2 bases and the J segment 3 bases; nucleotides outside the gene matches: 13. Sequenced: peripheral blood. The sequence derives from a man aged 45-65 years who had recovered from COVID-19. The J gene is TRBJ2-1, the V gene TRBV4-1, with 10 bases aligning to TRBD2. CDR3 sequence (DNA): TGCGCCAGCAGCCAATATGGGGGCGCTAGCGGGAGAGACTACAATGAGCAGTTCTTC. Amino acid sequence: CASSQYGGASGRDYNEQFF.